Following are 9 T cell receptor beta chains from one sample sequenced in a study of shared clonotypes between healthy human individuals. Profiled with immunoSEQ multiplex PCR; TCRdb holds only in-frame clones, not every one. The sample lists about 2.3 million clones; 90% to 95% were seen once. Sequencing was done on a sample of naive CD4+ T cells from PBMCs. Subset defined: CD45RA+ positively selected. The receptors were sampled from a man aged 18 to 35 in good health. Some clones in this sample may be carry-over from other donors' samples.

Regarding this clone: The junction does not match germline at one end; this may be a read error. V usage is TRBV5-1 and J usage is TRBJ1-2; possibly TRBD1 for D (5 bases). The CDR3 has 13 amino acids. Germline values: CDR1 SGHRS, CDR2 YFSETQ. This CDR3 is CASSLTPETDINF. CDR3 bases: TGCGCCAGCAGCTTAACGCCGGAGACAGATATTAACTTC.

Concerning this clone: One end of the junction varies from germline; a read error may be responsible. The identical CDR3 is also encoded by other nucleotide sequences in the sample. This chain links TRBV29-1 with TRBJ2-3, with a possible D match to TRBD2 (5 bases). The CDR3 sequence is 12 residues long. In germline, CDR1 is SQVTM, CDR2 ANQGSEA. CDR3 nucleotide sequence: TGCAGCGTAGAAGCGGGCACAGATACGCAGTATTTT. This sequence encodes CSVEAGTDTQYF.

This chain joins TRBV9 and TRBJ1-1, with unresolved D. Germline assignment: CDR1 SGDLS and CDR2 YYNGEE. The CDR3 is 15 amino acids. V was cut by 4 bases and J by 1 base, with 14 bases left in between. The CDR3 DNA reads as TGTGCCAGCAGCCCGATGTTGGGATCGAACACTGAAGCTTTCTTT. The encoded protein is CASSPMLGSNTEAFF.

The chain is built from TRBV4-2 and TRBJ2-2; D is uncertain. V lost 2 bases to trimming and J lost 4 bases, with 8 bases between them. CDR1 is LGHNA and CDR2 is YNFKEQ in the germline V gene. This CDR3 contains 14 residues. The CDR3 sequence: CASSQTSGTGELFF. CDR3 in DNA: TGTGCCAGCAGCCAAACGAGTGGCACCGGGGAGCTGTTTTTT.

The chain combines TRBV27 with TRBJ2-7; D may be TRBD1 (6 bases). The CDR3 loop spans 16 amino acids. Germline CDR1 reads MNHEY; CDR2 reads SMNVEV (reference sequence). V gave up 2 bases and J gave up 7 bases, with 21 bases separating them. CDR3 nucleotides: TGTGCCAGCAGTTTACGGACAGATGCCATCCGTAGGGAGCAGTACTTC. Protein: CASSLRTDAIRREQYF.

Concerning this clone: Other DNA variants within this sample encode the same CDR3. V gene TRBV5-1 combines with J gene TRBJ2-7; 9 bases are a match to TRBD1. CDR1 and CDR2 (germline): SGHRS, YFSETQ. Germline trimming cut 4 bases from V and 3 bases from J; bases unmatched to any gene: 5. The CDR3 contains 14 residues. This CDR3 reads CASSPRQGVYEQYF. The CDR3 DNA reads TGCGCCAGCAGCCCAAGACAGGGGGTCTACGAGCAGTACTTC.

V is TRBV28 and J is TRBJ2-7; a possible D gene is TRBD1 (5 bases). V dropped 5 bases and J dropped 6 bases, with 14 bases sitting between them. Germline values: CDR1 MDHEN, CDR2 SYDVKM. This CDR3 region has 13 residues. The CDR3 loop is CASSRGREREQYF. The CDR3 bases are TGTGCCAGCAGTAGGGGCAGGGAACGCGAGCAGTACTTC.

This clone occurred a few times. V usage is TRBV28 and J usage is TRBJ1-2, with 7 bases aligning to TRBD1. J lost 7 bases, V lost 4 bases, and 0 bases had no gene match. The CDR3 sequence is 11 residues long. The germline V gene encodes CDR1 MDHEN and CDR2 SYDVKM. The CDR3 DNA is TGTGCCAGCAGTTGGACAGGTGGCTACACCTTC. It encodes CASSWTGGYTF.

This clone has just a few counts. This sample includes further DNA sequences coding for the same CDR3. The J gene is TRBJ1-1, the V gene TRBV6-5, with 7 bases identical to TRBD1. The CDR3 totals 14 residues. V was clipped by 3 bases and J by 1 base; unmatched bases: 2. Germline loops: CDR1 MNHEY, CDR2 SVGAGI. CDR3 in DNA: TGTGCCAGCAGTTATCGACAGGGGAACACTGAAGCTTTCTTT. It is translated as CASSYRQGNTEAFF.